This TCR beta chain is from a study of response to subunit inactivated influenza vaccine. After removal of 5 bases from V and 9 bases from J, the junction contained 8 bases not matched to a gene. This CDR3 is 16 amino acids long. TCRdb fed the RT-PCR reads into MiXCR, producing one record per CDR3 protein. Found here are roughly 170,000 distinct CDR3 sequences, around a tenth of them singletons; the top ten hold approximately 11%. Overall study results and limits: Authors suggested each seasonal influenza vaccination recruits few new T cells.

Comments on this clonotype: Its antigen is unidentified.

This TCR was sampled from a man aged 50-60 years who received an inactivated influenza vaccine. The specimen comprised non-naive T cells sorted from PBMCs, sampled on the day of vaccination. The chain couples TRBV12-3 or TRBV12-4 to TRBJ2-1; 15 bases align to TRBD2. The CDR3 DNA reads TGTGCCAGCAGTCCTAGGACTAGCGGGAGGGTCGGTGAGCAGTTCTTC. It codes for CASSPRTSGRVGEQFF.